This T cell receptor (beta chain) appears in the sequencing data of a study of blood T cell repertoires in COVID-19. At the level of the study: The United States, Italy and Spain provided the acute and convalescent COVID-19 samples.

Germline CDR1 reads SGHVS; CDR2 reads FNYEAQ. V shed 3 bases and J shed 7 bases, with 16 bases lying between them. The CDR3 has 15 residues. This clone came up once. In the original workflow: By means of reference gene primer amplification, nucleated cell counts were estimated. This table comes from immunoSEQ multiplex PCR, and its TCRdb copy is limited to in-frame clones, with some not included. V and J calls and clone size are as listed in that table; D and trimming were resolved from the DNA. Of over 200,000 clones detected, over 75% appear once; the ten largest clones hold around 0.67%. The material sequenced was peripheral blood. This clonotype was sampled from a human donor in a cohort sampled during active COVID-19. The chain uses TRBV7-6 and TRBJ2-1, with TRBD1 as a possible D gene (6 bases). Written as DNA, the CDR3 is TGTGCCAGCAGCTTGGAGAGGGGGATGGGGAATGAGCAGTTCTTC. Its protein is CASSLERGMGNEQFF.